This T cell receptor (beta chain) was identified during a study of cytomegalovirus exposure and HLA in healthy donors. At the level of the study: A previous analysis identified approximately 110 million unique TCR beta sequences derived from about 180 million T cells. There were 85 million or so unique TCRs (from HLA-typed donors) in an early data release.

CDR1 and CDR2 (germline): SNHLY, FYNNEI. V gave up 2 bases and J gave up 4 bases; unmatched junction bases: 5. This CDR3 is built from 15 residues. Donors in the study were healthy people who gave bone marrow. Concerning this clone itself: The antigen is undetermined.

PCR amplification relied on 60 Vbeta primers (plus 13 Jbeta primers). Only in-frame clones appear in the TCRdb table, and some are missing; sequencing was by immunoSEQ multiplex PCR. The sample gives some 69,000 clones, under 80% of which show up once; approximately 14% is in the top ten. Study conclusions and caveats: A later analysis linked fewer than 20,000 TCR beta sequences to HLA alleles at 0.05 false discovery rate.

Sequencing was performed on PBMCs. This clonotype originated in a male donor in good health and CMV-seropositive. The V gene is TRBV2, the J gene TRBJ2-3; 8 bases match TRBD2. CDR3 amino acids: CASSEQAGDADTQYF. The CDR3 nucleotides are TGTGCCAGCAGTGAACAAGCGGGAGACGCAGATACGCAGTATTTT.